This T cell receptor beta chain was observed in a study of cytomegalovirus exposure and HLA in healthy donors. Broader study findings: Later, an analysis found that TCR clusters from the first cohort tended to co-occur in the roughly 130 validation repertoires. Researchers reported that three CMV-associated chains were confirmed in vitro as CMV antigen-specific.

The V gene lost 0 bases and the J gene lost 2 bases, with 10 bases spanning the gap. Germline assignment: CDR1 KGHSY and CDR2 FQNENV. The CDR3 length is 15 residues. Assay used: immunoSEQ multiplex PCR; TCRdb lists only in-frame clones, some missing. The sample carries approximately 220,000 clones, approximately 87% recorded once. Details on this clone: Its antigen is still unknown.

The chain couples TRBV16 to TRBJ1-1; D is ambiguous. The receptor was isolated from a young man in good health and CMV-seronegative. Sequencing was carried out using PBMCs. The CDR3 nucleotides are TGTGCCAGCAGCCAATCTCGTAGCGGAAACACTGAAGCTTTCTTT. Translating gives CASSQSRSGNTEAFF.